One sample yielded the 10 T cell receptor beta chains listed below, sequenced in a study of blood T cell repertoires in COVID-19. The table came from immunoSEQ multiplex PCR; TCRdb's copy has only in-frame clones and leaves some out. The repertoire holds approximately 70,000 clones, with over 75% as singletons. The specimen was peripheral blood. These receptors were obtained from a young woman with acute or convalescent COVID-19.

The V call is TRBV7-2, the J call TRBJ2-7, with TRBD2 matching 10 bases. Germline values: CDR1 SGHTA, CDR2 FQGNSA. The CDR3 length is 15 residues. The junction had 6 bases not matched to a gene; V was cut back by 3 bases and J by 4 bases. The CDR3 is CASSFRTSGTYEQYF. DNA for the CDR3: TGTGCCAGCAGCTTCCGGACTAGCGGTACTTACGAGCAGTACTTC.

The rearrangement joins TRBV6-5 to TRBJ2-3; possible D gene TRBD2, 5 bases. The germline V gene has CDR1 MNHEY and CDR2 SVGAGI. Trimming left V 6 bases short and J 0 bases short, with 10 bases between. The length of the CDR3 is 14 residues. As DNA, the CDR3 is TGTGCCAGCAGCTTCAGCGGCAGCACAGATACGCAGTATTTT. Translated: CASSFSGSTDTQYF.

The gene calls are TRBV21-1 and TRBJ1-1. TRBV21-1 is designated a pseudogene. CDR3 length: 14 amino acids. Here the CDR3 DNA reads TGTGCCAGCAGCGGTTCCGGGGAGGGCCATGAAGCTTTCTTT. Translation: CASSGSGEGHEAFF.

The chain is built from TRBV6-5 and TRBJ2-7; the D is unclear. The CDR3 runs to 13 residues. Germline V gene lookup returns CDR1 MNHEY and CDR2 SVGAGI. The V end lost 2 bases, the J end lost 3 bases, and 8 bases lay between the germline ends. CDR3 sequence (DNA): TGTGCCAGCAGTTACGCTAGTGGCTACGAGCAGTACTTC. This sequence encodes CASSYASGYEQYF.

This clone has only a few counts. The V call is TRBV30, the J call TRBJ1-2, with D uncertain. Germline CDR1 reads GTSNPN; CDR2 reads SVGIG (reference sequence). V lost 7 bases to trimming and J lost 0 bases, with 12 bases between them. The length of the CDR3 is 13 residues. Here the CDR3 reads CALLRRANYGYTF. The DNA of the CDR3 is TGTGCCTTATTGAGGCGAGCTAACTATGGCTACACCTTC.

A single count supports this clone. CDR3 loop: CASSFDSRRTEAFF. CDR3 nucleotides: TGTGCCAGCAGTTTCGACAGTCGTCGGACTGAAGCTTTCTTT. J is TRBJ1-1 and V is TRBV11-2, with D possibly TRBD1 on 5 matching bases. CDR1 and CDR2 from the germline V gene are SGHAT and FQNNGV. The V gene lost 6 bases and the J gene lost 5 bases, with 16 bases spanning the gap. The CDR3 is 14 residues long.

The count of this clone is one. The CDR3 sequence is CSARQDYGYTF. CDR3 DNA: TGCAGTGCTAGGCAGGACTATGGCTACACCTTC. The rearrangement links TRBV20-1 to TRBJ1-2; no reliable D call. The germline V gene has CDR1 DFQATT and CDR2 SNEGSKA (reference sequence). V lost 3 bases to trimming and J lost 3 bases, with 5 bases between them. CDR3 length: 11 amino acids.

V usage is TRBV7-8 and J usage is TRBJ1-4, with 8 positions matching TRBD1. The CDR3 consists of 16 residues. Trimming cost V 2 bases and J 7 bases; bases outside gene matches: 9. Germline CDR1 SGHVS, CDR2 FQNEAQ. Written as DNA, the CDR3 is TGTGCCAGCAGCTTAACAGGGGGTTCACGGATTGAAAAACTGTTTTTT. Protein product: CASSLTGGSRIEKLFF.

The chain employs TRBV25-1 and TRBJ1-2; D unclear. The CDR3 is 14 amino acids. The germline V and J ends were trimmed by 3 bases and 1 base, with 9 bases remaining between them. CDR1 is MGHDK and CDR2 is SYGVNS in the germline V gene. CDR3 nucleotide sequence: TGTGCCAGCAGTGACAACACGCTTAACTATGGCTACACCTTC. It is translated as CASSDNTLNYGYTF.

The rearrangement joins TRBV6-2 or TRBV6-3 to TRBJ2-1; D might be TRBD2 (5 bases). Germline lookup yields CDR1 MNHEY and CDR2 SVGEGT. The CDR3 loop spans 14 amino acids. With 4 bases removed from V and 5 bases from J, the gap between germline ends came to 12 bases. The DNA of the CDR3 is TGTGCCAGCAGTTTAGCGCGAGACAACAATGAGCAGTTCTTC. It codes for CASSLARDNNEQFF.